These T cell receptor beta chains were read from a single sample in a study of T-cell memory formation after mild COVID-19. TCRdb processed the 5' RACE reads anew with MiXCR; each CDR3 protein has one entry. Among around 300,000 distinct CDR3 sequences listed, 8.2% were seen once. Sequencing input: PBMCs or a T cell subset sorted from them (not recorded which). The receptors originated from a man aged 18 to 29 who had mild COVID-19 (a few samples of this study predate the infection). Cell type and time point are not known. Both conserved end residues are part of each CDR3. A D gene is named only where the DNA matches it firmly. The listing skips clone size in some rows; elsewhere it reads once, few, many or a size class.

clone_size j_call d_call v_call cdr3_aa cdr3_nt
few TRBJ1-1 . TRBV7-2 CASSSDGGGTEAFF TGTGCCAGCAGCTCGGACGGGGGCGGCACTGAAGCTTTCTTT
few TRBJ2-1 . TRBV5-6 CASSLGLINEQFF TGTGCCAGCAGCTTAGGTCTTATCAATGAGCAGTTCTTC
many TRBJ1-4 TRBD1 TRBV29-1 CSVETGQNEKLFF TGCAGCGTTGAGACAGGGCAGAATGAAAAACTGTTTTTT
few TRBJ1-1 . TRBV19 CASSRGFREMNTEAFF TGTGCCAGTAGTAGGGGATTCAGGGAAATGAACACTGAAGCTTTCTTT
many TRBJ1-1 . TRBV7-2 CASSPRFLNTEAFF TGTGCCAGCAGCCCCAGGTTCCTGAACACTGAAGCTTTCTTT
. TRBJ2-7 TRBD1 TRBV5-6 CASSLALGTATLYEQYF TGTGCCAGCAGCTTGGCCTTGGGGACAGCTACTCTCTACGAGCAGTACTTC
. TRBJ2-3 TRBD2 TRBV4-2 CASSPLGDSGTSGGAYDTQYF TGTGCCAGCAGCCCCCTCGGCGACTCCGGGACTAGCGGGGGGGCCTATGATACGCAGTATTTT
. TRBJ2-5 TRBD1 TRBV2 CASSGGSGTGETQYF TGTGCCAGCAGTGGAGGGTCCGGGACAGGGGAGACCCAGTACTTC
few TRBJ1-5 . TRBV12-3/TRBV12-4 CASSLQRYSNQPQHF TGTGCCAGCAGTTTACAAAGATATAGCAATCAGCCCCAGCATTTT
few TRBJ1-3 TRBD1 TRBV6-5 CASSYSTGEAGNTIYF TGTGCCAGCAGTTACTCTACAGGGGAGGCTGGAAACACCATATATTTT
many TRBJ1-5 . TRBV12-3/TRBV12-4 CASSFAENQPQHF TGTGCCAGCAGTTTTGCGGAAAATCAGCCCCAGCATTTT
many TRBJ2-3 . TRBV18 CASSGLTDTQYF TGTGCCAGCTCAGGACTCACAGATACGCAGTATTTT
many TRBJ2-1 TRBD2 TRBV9 CASSRGSGGDYNEQFF TGTGCCAGCAGCAGAGGAAGCGGGGGGGATTACAATGAGCAGTTCTTC
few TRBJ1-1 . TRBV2 CASRPFGTEAFF TGTGCCAGCAGACCCTTCGGTACTGAAGCTTTCTTT
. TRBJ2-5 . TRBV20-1 CSANPLGGFEETQYF TGCAGTGCAAATCCGTTGGGGGGCTTTGAAGAGACCCAGTACTTC
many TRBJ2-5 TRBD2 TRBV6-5 CASKGLAGGGTQYF TGTGCCAGCAAAGGACTAGCGGGGGGTGGGACCCAGTACTTC
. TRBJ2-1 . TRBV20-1 CSATDRSSYNEQFF TGCAGTGCCACCGACCGCAGCTCCTACAATGAGCAGTTCTTC
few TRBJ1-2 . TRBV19 CASSPMGDHGYTF TGTGCCAGTAGTCCCATGGGGGATCATGGCTACACCTTC
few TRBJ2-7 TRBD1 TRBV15 CATSRDAGTGGIEQYF TGTGCCACCAGCAGAGATGCCGGGACAGGGGGTATCGAGCAGTACTTC
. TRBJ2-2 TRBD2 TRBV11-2 CASSLERGSATGELFF TGTGCCAGCAGCTTAGAGCGGGGGAGTGCCACCGGGGAGCTGTTTTTT
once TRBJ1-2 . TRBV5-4 CASSLGSGGGYTF TGTGCCAGCAGCTTGGGTTCAGGAGGAGGCTACACCTTC
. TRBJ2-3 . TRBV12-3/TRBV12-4 CASSPGPHTDTQYF TGTGCCAGCAGCCCCGGGCCCCACACAGATACGCAGTATTTT
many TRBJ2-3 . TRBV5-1 CASSLGGVTDTQYF TGCGCCAGCAGCTTGGGGGGGGTTACAGATACGCAGTATTTT
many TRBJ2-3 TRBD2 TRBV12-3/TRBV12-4 CASSLSGGSDTQYF TGTGCCAGCAGCCTTAGCGGGGGATCAGATACGCAGTATTTT
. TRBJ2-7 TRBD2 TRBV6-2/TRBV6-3 CASSLRGFYEQYF TGTGCCAGCAGCTTGCGGGGGTTCTACGAGCAGTACTTC
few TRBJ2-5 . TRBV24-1 CATSGWGDQETQYF TGTGCCACCAGTGGGTGGGGGGACCAAGAGACCCAGTACTTC
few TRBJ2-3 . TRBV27 CASSEQTPRVTVQYF TGTGCCAGCAGCGAACAAACACCTAGGGTCACGGTGCAGTATTTT
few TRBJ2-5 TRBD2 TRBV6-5 CASTLGGGARETQYF TGTGCCAGCACCCTGGGCGGGGGGGCCAGAGAGACCCAGTACTTC
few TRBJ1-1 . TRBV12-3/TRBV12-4 CASSRGGGGTEAFF TGTGCCAGCAGCCGCGGGGGCGGGGGCACTGAAGCTTTCTTT
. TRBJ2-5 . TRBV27 CARQGETQYF TGTGCCAGGCAGGGAGAGACCCAGTACTTC
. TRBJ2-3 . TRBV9 CASTVESRTDTQYF TGTGCCAGCACCGTAGAGTCCAGGACAGATACGCAGTATTTT
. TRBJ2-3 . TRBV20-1 CSASKQGGDTQYF TGCAGTGCTAGCAAGCAGGGCGGAGATACGCAGTATTTT
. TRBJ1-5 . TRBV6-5 CASSRGMNQPQHF TGTGCCAGCAGTCGCGGGATGAATCAGCCCCAGCATTTT
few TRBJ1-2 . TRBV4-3 CASSQEGRGYNGYTF TGCGCCAGCAGCCAAGAGGGCAGGGGATACAATGGCTACACCTTC
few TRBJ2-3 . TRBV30 CAWRAGSSTDTQYF TGTGCCTGGAGAGCAGGTTCAAGCACAGATACGCAGTATTTT
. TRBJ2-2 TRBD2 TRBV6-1 CASSGRLAATGELFF TGTGCCAGCAGTGGGAGACTAGCGGCCACCGGGGAGCTGTTTTTT
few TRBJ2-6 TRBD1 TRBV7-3 CASSSGTGGPGANVLTF TGTGCCAGCAGCTCCGGGACAGGGGGGCCTGGGGCCAACGTCCTGACTTTC
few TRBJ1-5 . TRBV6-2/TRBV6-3 CASSYRGGQPQHF TGTGCCAGCAGTTACAGGGGAGGGCAGCCCCAGCATTTT
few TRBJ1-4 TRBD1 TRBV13 CASSPQGGPLFF TGTGCCAGCAGCCCACAGGGGGGACCACTGTTTTTT
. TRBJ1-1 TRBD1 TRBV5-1 CASRSGTGSMNTEAFF TGCGCCAGCAGATCTGGGACAGGGTCGATGAACACTGAAGCTTTCTTT